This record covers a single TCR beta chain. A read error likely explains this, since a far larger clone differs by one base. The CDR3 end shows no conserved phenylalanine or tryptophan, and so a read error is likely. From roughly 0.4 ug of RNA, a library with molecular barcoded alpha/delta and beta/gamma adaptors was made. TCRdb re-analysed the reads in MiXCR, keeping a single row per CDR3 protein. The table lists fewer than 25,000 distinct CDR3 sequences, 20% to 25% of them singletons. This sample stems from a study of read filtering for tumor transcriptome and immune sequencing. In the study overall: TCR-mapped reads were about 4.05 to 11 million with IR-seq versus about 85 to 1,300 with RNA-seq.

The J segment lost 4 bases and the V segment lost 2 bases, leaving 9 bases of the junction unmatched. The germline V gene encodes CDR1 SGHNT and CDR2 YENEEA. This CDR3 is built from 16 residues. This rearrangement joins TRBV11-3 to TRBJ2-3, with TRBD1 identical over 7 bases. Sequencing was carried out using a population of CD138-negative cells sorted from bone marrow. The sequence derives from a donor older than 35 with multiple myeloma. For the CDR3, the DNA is TGTGCCAGCAGCTTAATGCGGACAGGCGACGCAGATACGCAGTATCTT. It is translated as CASSLMRTGDADTQYL.